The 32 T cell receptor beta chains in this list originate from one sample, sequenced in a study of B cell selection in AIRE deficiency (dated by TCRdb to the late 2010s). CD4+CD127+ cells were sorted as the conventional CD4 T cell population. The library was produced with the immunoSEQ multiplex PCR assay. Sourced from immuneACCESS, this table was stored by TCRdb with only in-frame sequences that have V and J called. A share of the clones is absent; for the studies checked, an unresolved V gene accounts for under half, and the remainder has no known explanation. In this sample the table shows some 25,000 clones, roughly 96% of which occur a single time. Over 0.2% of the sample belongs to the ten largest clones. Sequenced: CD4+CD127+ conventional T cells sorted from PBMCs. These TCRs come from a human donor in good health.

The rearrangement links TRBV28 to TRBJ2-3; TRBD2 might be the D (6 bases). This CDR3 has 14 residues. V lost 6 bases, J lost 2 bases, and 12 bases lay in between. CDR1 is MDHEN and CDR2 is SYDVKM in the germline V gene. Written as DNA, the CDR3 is TGTGCCAGCAGGCTTAGCGGCCCCACAGATACGCAGTATTTT. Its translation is CASRLSGPTDTQYF.

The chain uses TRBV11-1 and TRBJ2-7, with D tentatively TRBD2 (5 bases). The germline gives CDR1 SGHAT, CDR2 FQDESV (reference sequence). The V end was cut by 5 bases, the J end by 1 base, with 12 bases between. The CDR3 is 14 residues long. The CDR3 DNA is TGTGCCAGCAGCCGGGAAAGGGCTTCCTACGAGCAGTACTTC. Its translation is CASSRERASYEQYF.

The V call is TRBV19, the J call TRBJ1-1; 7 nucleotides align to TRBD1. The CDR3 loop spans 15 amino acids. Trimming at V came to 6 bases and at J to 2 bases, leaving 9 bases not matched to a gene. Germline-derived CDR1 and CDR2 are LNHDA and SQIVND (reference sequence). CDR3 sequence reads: CASSKGDSQNTEAFF. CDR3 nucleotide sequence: TGTGCCAGTAGCAAAGGGGACAGTCAAAACACTGAAGCTTTCTTT.

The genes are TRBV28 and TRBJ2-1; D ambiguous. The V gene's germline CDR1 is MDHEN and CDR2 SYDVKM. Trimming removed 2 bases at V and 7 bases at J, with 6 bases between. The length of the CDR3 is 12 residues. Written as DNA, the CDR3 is TGTGCCAGCAGTTTAGGCGTTAATGAGCAGTTCTTC. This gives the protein CASSLGVNEQFF.

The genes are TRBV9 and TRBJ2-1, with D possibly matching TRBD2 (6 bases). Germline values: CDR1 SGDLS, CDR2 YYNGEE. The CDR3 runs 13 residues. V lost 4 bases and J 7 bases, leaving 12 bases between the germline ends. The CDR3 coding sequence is TGTGCCAGCAGCCCAGGGACTGTTAATGAGCAGTTCTTC. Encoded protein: CASSPGTVNEQFF.

The CDR3 region is CASTQTARGLNYGYTF. In DNA form, the CDR3 reads TGTGCCAGCACTCAAACGGCGAGAGGTCTTAACTATGGCTACACCTTC. V usage is TRBV27 and J usage is TRBJ1-2; D is uncertain. Deletions cut 7 bases from V and 1 base from J, with 19 bases between. The CDR3 contains 16 residues. CDR1 and CDR2 from the germline V gene are MNHEY and SMNVEV (reference sequence).

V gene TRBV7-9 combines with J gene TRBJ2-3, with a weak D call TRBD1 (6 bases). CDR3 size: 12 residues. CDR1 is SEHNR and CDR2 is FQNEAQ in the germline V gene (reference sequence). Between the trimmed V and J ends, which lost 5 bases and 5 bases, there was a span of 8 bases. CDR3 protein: CASSLQGDTQYF. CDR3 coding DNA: TGTGCCAGCAGCCTACAGGGAGATACGCAGTATTTT.

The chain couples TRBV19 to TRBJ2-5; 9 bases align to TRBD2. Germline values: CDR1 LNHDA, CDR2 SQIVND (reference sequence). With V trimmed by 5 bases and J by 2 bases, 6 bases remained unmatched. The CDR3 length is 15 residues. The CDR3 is CASSYLAGIQETQYF. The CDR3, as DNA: TGTGCCAGTAGTTATCTAGCGGGGATACAAGAGACCCAGTACTTC.

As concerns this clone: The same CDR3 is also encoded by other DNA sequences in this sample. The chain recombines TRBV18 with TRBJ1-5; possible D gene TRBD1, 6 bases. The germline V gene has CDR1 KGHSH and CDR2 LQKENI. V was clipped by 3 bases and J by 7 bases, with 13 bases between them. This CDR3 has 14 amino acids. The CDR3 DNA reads TGTGCCAGCTCACCGGGGGGGCTGGGGCAGCCCCAGCATTTT. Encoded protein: CASSPGGLGQPQHF.

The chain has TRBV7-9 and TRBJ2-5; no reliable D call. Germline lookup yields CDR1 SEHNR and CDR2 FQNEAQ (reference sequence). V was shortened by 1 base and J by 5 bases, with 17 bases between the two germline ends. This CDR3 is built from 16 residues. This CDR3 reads CASSLDSGLVFETQYF. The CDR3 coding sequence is TGTGCCAGCAGCTTAGATTCGGGTTTAGTGTTTGAGACCCAGTACTTC.

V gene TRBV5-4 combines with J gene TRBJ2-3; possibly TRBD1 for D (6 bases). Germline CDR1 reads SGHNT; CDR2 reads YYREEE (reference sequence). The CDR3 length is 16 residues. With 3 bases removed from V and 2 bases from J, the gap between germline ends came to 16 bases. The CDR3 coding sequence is TGTGCCAGCAGCTGGGGGCTTGGGGCCGACACAGATACGCAGTATTTT. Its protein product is CASSWGLGADTDTQYF. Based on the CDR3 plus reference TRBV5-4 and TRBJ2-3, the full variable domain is ETGVTQSPTHLIKTRGQQVTLRCSSQSGHNTVSWYQQALGQGPQFIFQYYREEENGRGNFPPRFSGLQFPNYSSELNVNALELDDSALYLCASSWGLGADTDTQYFGPGTRLTVL.

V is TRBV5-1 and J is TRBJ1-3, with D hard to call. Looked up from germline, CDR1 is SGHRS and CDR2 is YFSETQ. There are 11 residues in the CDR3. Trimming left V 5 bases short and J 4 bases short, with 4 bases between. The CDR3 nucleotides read TGCGCCAGCAGTGACGGAAACACCATATATTTT. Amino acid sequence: CASSDGNTIYF. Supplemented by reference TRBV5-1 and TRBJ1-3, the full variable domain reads KAGVTQTPRYLIKTRGQQVTLSCSPISGHRSVSWYQQTPGQGLQFLFEYFSETQRNKGNFPGRFSGRQFSNSRSEMNVSTLELGDSALYLCASSDGNTIYFGEGSWLTVV.

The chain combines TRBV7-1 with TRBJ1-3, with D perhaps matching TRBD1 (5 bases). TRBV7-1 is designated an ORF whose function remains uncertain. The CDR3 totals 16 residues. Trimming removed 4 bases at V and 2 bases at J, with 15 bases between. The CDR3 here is CASSLVEGSTGNTIYF. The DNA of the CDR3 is TGTGCCAGCAGCTTAGTTGAGGGGTCGACTGGAAACACCATATATTTT.

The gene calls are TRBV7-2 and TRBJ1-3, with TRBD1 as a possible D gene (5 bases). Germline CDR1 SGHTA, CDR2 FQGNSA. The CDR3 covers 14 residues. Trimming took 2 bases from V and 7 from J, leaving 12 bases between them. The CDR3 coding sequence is TGTGCCAGCAGCTTACAGCAGGGCCGGAACACCATATATTTT. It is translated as CASSLQQGRNTIYF.

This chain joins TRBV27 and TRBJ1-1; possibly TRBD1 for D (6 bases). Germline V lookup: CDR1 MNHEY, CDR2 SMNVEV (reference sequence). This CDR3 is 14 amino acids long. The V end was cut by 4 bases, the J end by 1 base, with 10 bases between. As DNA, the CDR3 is TGTGCCAGCAGTTACAGGGAGGGGAACACTGAAGCTTTCTTT. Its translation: CASSYREGNTEAFF.

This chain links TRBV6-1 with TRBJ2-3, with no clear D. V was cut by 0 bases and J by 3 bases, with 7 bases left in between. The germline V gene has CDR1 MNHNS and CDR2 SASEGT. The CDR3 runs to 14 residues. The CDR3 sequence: CASSEAVGTDTQYF. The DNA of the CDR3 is TGTGCCAGCAGTGAAGCGGTGGGAACAGATACGCAGTATTTT.

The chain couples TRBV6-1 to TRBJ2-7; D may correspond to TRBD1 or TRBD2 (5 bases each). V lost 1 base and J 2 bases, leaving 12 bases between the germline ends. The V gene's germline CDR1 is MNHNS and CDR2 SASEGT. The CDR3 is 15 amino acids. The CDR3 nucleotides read TGTGCCAGCAGTGAAGGGGGCGGGCCAACCTACGAGCAGTACTTC. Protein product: CASSEGGGPTYEQYF.

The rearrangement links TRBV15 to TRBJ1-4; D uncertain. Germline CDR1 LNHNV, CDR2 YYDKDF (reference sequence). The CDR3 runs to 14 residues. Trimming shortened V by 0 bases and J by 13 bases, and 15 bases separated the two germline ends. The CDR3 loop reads CATSRDPTRERLFF. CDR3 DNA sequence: TGTGCCACCAGCAGAGATCCAACTAGGGAGAGACTGTTTTTT.

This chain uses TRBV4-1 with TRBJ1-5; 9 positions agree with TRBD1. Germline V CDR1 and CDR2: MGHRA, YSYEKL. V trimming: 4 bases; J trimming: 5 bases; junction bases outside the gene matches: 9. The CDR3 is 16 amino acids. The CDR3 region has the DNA TGCGCCAGCAGCCGGCAGGACAGGGGTGACGATCAGCCCCAGCATTTT. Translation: CASSRQDRGDDQPQHF.

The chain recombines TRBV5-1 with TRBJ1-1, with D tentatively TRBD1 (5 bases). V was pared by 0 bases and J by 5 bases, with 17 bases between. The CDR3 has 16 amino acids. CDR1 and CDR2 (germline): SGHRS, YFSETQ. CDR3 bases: TGCGCCAGCAGCTTGGGCTCTGTGGGGCGTTGGACTGAAGCTTTCTTT. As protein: CASSLGSVGRWTEAFF.

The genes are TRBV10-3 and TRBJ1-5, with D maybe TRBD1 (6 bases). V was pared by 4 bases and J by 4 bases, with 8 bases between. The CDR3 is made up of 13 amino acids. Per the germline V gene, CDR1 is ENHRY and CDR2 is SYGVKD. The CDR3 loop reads CAISADRNQPQHF. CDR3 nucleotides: TGTGCCATCAGTGCCGACAGGAATCAGCCCCAGCATTTT.

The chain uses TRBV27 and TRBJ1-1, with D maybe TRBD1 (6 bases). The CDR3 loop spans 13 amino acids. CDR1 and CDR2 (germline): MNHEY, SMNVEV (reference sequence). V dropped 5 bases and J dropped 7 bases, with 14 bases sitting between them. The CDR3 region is CASSARTAIEAFF. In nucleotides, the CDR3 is TGTGCCAGCAGTGCGAGGACAGCTATTGAAGCTTTCTTT.

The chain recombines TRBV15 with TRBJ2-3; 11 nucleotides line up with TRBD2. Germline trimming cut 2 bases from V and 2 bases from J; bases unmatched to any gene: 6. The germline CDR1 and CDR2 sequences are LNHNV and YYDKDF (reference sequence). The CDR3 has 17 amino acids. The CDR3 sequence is CATSRRTSGSFTDTQYF. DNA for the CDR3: TGTGCCACCAGCAGACGTACTAGCGGGAGCTTCACAGATACGCAGTATTTT.

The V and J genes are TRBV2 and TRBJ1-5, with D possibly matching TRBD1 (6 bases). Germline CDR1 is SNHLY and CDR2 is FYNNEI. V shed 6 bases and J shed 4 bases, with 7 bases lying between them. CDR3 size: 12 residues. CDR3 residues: CASRDRNQPQHF. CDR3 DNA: TGTGCCAGCAGGGACAGAAATCAGCCCCAGCATTTT.

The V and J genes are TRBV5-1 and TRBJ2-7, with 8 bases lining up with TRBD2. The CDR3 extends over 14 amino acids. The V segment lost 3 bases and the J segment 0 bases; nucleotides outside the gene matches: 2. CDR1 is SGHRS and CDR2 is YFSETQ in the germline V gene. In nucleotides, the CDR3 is TGCGCCAGCAGCTCAACTAGCGGCTCCTACGAGCAGTACTTC. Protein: CASSSTSGSYEQYF.

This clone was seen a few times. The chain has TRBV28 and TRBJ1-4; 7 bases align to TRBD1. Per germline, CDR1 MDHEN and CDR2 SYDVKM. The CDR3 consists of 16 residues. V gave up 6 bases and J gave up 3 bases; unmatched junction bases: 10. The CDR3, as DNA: TGTGCCAGCAGAAGCCACAGGGGAATGGCTAATGAAAAACTGTTTTTT. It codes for CASRSHRGMANEKLFF.

CDR3 nucleotide sequence: TGTGCCAGCAGTTTATTGATGCAGCCCCAGCATTTT. It specifies CASSLLMQPQHF. The chain recombines TRBV28 with TRBJ1-5; D remains ambiguous. Germline CDR1 MDHEN, CDR2 SYDVKM. This CDR3 contains 12 residues. With 1 base removed from V and 7 bases from J, the gap between germline ends came to 5 bases.

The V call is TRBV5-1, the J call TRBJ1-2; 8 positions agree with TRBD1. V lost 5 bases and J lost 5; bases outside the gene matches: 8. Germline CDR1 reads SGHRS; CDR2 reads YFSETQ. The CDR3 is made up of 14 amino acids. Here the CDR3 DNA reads TGCGCCAGCAGGGATAGGACAGGGACATATGGCTACACCTTC. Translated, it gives CASRDRTGTYGYTF.

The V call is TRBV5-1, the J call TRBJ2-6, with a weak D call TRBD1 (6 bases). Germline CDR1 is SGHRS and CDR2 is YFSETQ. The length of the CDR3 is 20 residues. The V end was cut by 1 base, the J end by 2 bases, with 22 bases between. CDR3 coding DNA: TGCGCCAGCAGCTTGACTGGGGCAGGGGCCAGCTGGACTGGGGCCAACGTCCTGACTTTC. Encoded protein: CASSLTGAGASWTGANVLTF.

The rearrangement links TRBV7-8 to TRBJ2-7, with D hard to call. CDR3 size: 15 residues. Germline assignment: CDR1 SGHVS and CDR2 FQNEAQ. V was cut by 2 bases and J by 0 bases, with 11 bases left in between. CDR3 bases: TGTGCCAGCAGCTTAATGGGCAGGATCTCCTACGAGCAGTACTTC. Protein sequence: CASSLMGRISYEQYF. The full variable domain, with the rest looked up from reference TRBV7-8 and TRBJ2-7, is GAGVSQSPRYKVAKRGQDVALRCDPISGHVSLFWYQQALGQGPEFLTYFQNEAQLDKSGLPSDRFFAERPEGSVSTLKIQRTQQEDSAVYLCASSLMGRISYEQYFGPGTRLTVT.

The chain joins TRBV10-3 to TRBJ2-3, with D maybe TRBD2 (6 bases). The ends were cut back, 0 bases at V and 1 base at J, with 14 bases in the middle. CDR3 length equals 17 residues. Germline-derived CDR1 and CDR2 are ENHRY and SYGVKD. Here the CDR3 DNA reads TGTGCCATCAGTGAGTCGAGTCTAGCGCTCCGCACAGATACGCAGTATTTT. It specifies CAISESSLALRTDTQYF.

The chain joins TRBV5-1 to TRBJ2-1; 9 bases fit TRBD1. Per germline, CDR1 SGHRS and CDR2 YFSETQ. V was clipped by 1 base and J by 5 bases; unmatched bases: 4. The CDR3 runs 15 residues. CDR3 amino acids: CASSLWGQGDNEQFF. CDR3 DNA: TGCGCCAGCAGCTTGTGGGGACAGGGTGACAATGAGCAGTTCTTC.